Below, one TCR beta chain is given with its context. Its antigen is not identified. These data originate in a study of T cell repertoires in cytomegalovirus infection. There are 15 residues in the CDR3. Trimming left V 7 bases short and J 2 bases short, with 17 bases between. The germline V gene has CDR1 MNHNS and CDR2 SASEGT. From the reads, TCRdb called clonotypes with MiXCR, one entry per CDR3 protein. The data contain about 830,000 distinct CDR3 sequences, about 33% of them singletons. Study observations and caveats: The response measured ex vivo was dominated by TCR beta clonotypes (HLA-C-restricted and CMV-specific).

The source is a human donor in good health (CMV status not recorded). Some clones in this sample may be carry-over from other donors' samples. The chain carries TRBV6-1 and TRBJ2-5; TRBD1 might be the D (6 bases). This material consisted of cultured CD8+ T cells from PBMCs, taken from culture after CMV antigen stimulation. CDR3 amino acids: CASISRGRGQETQYF. The CDR3 coding sequence is TGTGCCAGCATCTCCAGGGGAAGGGGGCAAGAGACCCAGTACTTC.